This TCR beta chain was profiled in a study of T cells in Graves' hyperthyroidism and ophthalmopathy. Overall study context: Peripheral blood draws took place at initial diagnosis, ahead of any treatment. Findings and limits, study-wide: Stable hyperthyroidism was told apart from ophthalmopathy by a model built on 13 V-J features. Also found in blood were most expanded thyroid clonotypes above 0.001.

The germline V gene encodes CDR1 ENHRY and CDR2 SYGVKD. The length of the CDR3 is 14 residues. V lost 3 bases to trimming and J lost 7 bases; unmatched junction nucleotides: 3. The PBMCs were taken from approximately 9 ml of fresh peripheral blood. Regions amplified from RNA transcripts were the TCR beta CDR3 regions. Carried out on the TCR CDR3, a first-round RT-PCR used the HTBI primer set. TCRdb used MiXCR to reprocess the multiplex PCR reads, holding one entry per CDR3 protein. This sample has nearly 750,000 distinct CDR3 sequences, with 30% to 40% found just once. This clonotype was recorded only once. The antigen remains undetermined.

Sequenced sample: blood. The rearrangement joins TRBV10-3 to TRBJ1-2, with 12 bases lining up with TRBD1. The TCR was taken from a woman in her thirties or forties with Graves' hyperthyroidism. CDR3 coding DNA: TGTGCCATCAGTGAAGGGACAGGGGGCGGTGGCTACACCTTC. Residues: CAISEGTGGGGYTF.